This entry features one T cell receptor (beta chain) sequence. What it binds is not known. This CDR3 spans 18 amino acids. CDR1 is SGHAT, CDR2 FQDESV, per germline (reference sequence). The data originate from a study of T cells expressing NK-cell markers. On the study more broadly: TCR beta repertoires came from sorted CD3+CD56+NKG2C+, CD3+CD56+NKG2C- and CD3+CD56-NKG2C+ T cells. Findings of the study overall: The leading position in the CD3+CD56-NKG2C+ fraction of several donors also went to these clonotypes.

With UMIs, 5'RACE template switching was used to make TCR beta cDNA. TCRdb reprocessed the 5' RACE reads and stores each CDR3 protein as one record, lacking DNA. The repertoire table contains over 150,000 distinct CDR3 sequences. The receptor comes from a man aged 18-69 years in good health. Material: blood T cells: a sorted CD56 or NKG2C T cell subset, CD4+ or CD8+ T cells, or bulk PBMC T cells (not recorded which). The gene calls are TRBV11-1 and TRBJ2-5; with no DNA, the TCRdb D assignment of TRBD2 cannot be verified. This CDR3 reads CASTHFSGGARLVETQYF.